A single sample gave rise to the 3 T cell receptor beta chains below, sequenced in a study of a mutant IDH1 vaccine in newly diagnosed glioma. The time point was: baseline, week 1 (first vaccination visit). Treatment reported: pre-vaccination baseline after standard-of-care therapy. Sequencing used immunoSEQ multiplex PCR; TCRdb keeps in-frame clones, though not all of them. The table includes tens of thousands of clones, 75% to 85% detected once. The sequencing used PBMCs, collected from a glioma patient treated with radiotherapy, temozolomide or both. The receptors stem from a man in his forties with glioma. Some clones in this sample may be carry-over from other donors' samples.

The rearrangement joins TRBV5-1 to TRBJ2-3, with 11 bases aligning to TRBD1. The V and J ends lost 4 bases and 2 bases, in that order; junction bases with no gene match: 6. Per germline, CDR1 SGHRS and CDR2 YFSETQ. The CDR3 extends over 16 amino acids. CDR3 DNA sequence: TGCGCCAGCAGCGGAGGGACAGGGGGTGTCACAGATACGCAGTATTTT. Protein: CASSGGTGGVTDTQYF.

The V call is TRBV25-1, the J call TRBJ2-7, with D unclear. This CDR3 region has 12 residues. Trimming stripped 1 base from V and 0 bases from J, with 1 base between. Germline lookup yields CDR1 MGHDK and CDR2 SYGVNS. CDR3: CASSESSYEQYF. The CDR3 region has the DNA TGTGCCAGCAGTGAATCCTCCTACGAGCAGTACTTC.

With respect to this clone: Other nucleotide sequences in the sample specify the same CDR3. This sequence joins TRBV6-5 and TRBJ1-2; no clear D gene. Trimming removed 0 bases from V and 4 bases from J, with 3 bases in between. CDR3 length: 12 amino acids. The germline CDR1 and CDR2 sequences are MNHEY and SVGAGI. This CDR3 is CASSYSGYGYTF. Written as DNA, the CDR3 is TGTGCCAGCAGTTACTCGGGCTATGGCTACACCTTC.